Below, 14 T cell receptor beta chains from the same sample are listed, as sequenced in a study of shared clonotypes between healthy human individuals. Sequencing was performed with immunoSEQ multiplex PCR; in TCRdb, only in-frame clones are kept and a portion is missing. Of 740,000 or so clones listed, around three quarters are singletons. Material: memory CD4+ T cells sorted from blood. Subset denoted: CD45RA-negative fraction. The source is a woman in her twenties or thirties in good health.

This clone appeared a few times. This chain uses TRBV28 with TRBJ1-2; a possible D gene is TRBD1 (6 bases). Germline CDR1 is MDHEN and CDR2 is SYDVKM. Trimming stripped 5 bases from V and 4 bases from J, with 17 bases between. This CDR3 is built from 15 residues. In nucleotides, the CDR3 is TGTGCCAGCAGTCCACAGGGAAGGCAGGCCTATGGCTACACCTTC. Translating it yields CASSPQGRQAYGYTF.

The chain has TRBV7-9 and TRBJ1-3; TRBD1 agrees at 9 bases. With 9 bases clipped from V and 4 bases from J, the junction kept 4 bases outside the gene matches. Germline V gives CDR1 SEHNR, CDR2 FQNEAQ (reference sequence). This CDR3 has 13 residues. The CDR3 DNA follows: TGTGCCAGAGGGGACAGGGCCGGAAACACCATATATTTT. Protein sequence: CARGDRAGNTIYF.

The chain is built from TRBV7-2 and TRBJ2-7; 11 nucleotides line up with TRBD2. CDR1 and CDR2 (germline): SGHTA, FQGNSA. The CDR3 runs 14 residues. Germline trimming cut 4 bases from V and 3 bases from J; bases unmatched to any gene: 2. CDR3 sequence reads: CASSWTSGHYEQYF. In DNA form, the CDR3 reads TGTGCCAGCAGCTGGACTAGCGGGCACTACGAGCAGTACTTC.

This clone was seen more than once but under ten times. The chain combines TRBV12-5 with TRBJ1-1, with a tentative D call TRBD1 (6 bases). Trimming took 5 bases from V and 4 from J, leaving 14 bases between them. CDR3 length equals 14 residues. Germline CDR1 reads LGHNT; CDR2 reads FRNRAP. The DNA of the CDR3 is TGTGCTAGTGGTGGAGCAGGGGCTAGCACTGAAGCTTTCTTT. Its translation: CASGGAGASTEAFF.

This clone was observed a single time. CDR3 DNA: TGTGCCAGCAGCCCAACGACCCAAAACTACGAGCAGTACTTC. Its translation: CASSPTTQNYEQYF. This rearrangement joins TRBV9 to TRBJ2-7; D not resolved. V dropped 4 bases and J dropped 3 bases, with 14 bases sitting between them. Germline CDR1 and CDR2: SGDLS and YYNGEE. The CDR3 consists of 14 residues.

The rearrangement links TRBV5-1 to TRBJ2-3; D may be TRBD2 (5 bases). Trimming took off 0 bases at V and 0 bases at J, with 11 bases between the two ends. CDR3 length: 16 amino acids. Germline-derived CDR1 and CDR2 are SGHRS and YFSETQ. The CDR3 is CASSLDPAVSTDTQYF. CDR3 in DNA: TGCGCCAGCAGCTTGGACCCAGCGGTGAGCACAGATACGCAGTATTTT. Together with reference TRBV5-1 and TRBJ2-3, the CDR3 gives the full variable domain: KAGVTQTPRYLIKTRGQQVTLSCSPISGHRSVSWYQQTPGQGLQFLFEYFSETQRNKGNFPGRFSGRQFSNSRSEMNVSTLELGDSALYLCASSLDPAVSTDTQYFGPGTRLTVL.

The V and J genes are TRBV29-1 and TRBJ2-5; either TRBD1 or TRBD2 may supply D (5 bases each). CDR1 is SQVTM and CDR2 is ANQGSEA in the germline V gene. The V gene lost 4 bases and the J gene lost 5 bases, with 17 bases spanning the gap. This CDR3 region has 14 residues. CDR3 residues: CSVGPGTIRETQYF. The CDR3 bases are TGCAGCGTTGGTCCTGGGACGATTCGGGAGACCCAGTACTTC.

This clone turned up a few times. V usage is TRBV6-5 and J usage is TRBJ2-6; D call uncertain. The CDR3 covers 15 residues. Germline-derived CDR1 and CDR2 are MNHEY and SVGAGI. Trimming took 2 bases from V and 0 from J, leaving 5 bases between them. DNA of the CDR3: TGTGCCAGCAGTTACGATCACTCTGGGGCCAACGTCCTGACTTTC. Translation: CASSYDHSGANVLTF.

V gene TRBV5-1 combines with J gene TRBJ1-1; weak D call: TRBD1 (6 bases). V gave up 0 bases and J gave up 5 bases, with 11 bases separating them. Germline CDR1 reads SGHRS; CDR2 reads YFSETQ. The CDR3 length is 14 residues. The CDR3 DNA sequence: TGCGCCAGCAGCTTGGATGCAGGGGAAACTGAAGCTTTCTTT. Residues: CASSLDAGETEAFF.

V gene TRBV29-1 combines with J gene TRBJ2-5; D uncertain. Trimming removed 4 bases from V and 2 bases from J, with 2 bases in between. The length of the CDR3 is 10 residues. The germline V gene encodes CDR1 SQVTM and CDR2 ANQGSEA. The CDR3 DNA follows: TGCAGCGTTGGGCAAGAGACCCAGTACTTC. Its translation is CSVGQETQYF.

The V gene is TRBV5-6, the J gene TRBJ2-7; no reliable D call. The CDR3 is 12 amino acids. The V gene's germline CDR1 is SGHDT and CDR2 YYEEEE. V lost 3 bases and J lost 1, with 5 bases in between. The CDR3: CASSSYSYEQYF. The CDR3 bases are TGTGCCAGCAGCTCATATTCCTACGAGCAGTACTTC. The full variable domain, its missing parts supplied by reference TRBV5-6 and TRBJ2-7, is DAGVTQSPTHLIKTRGQQVTLRCSPKSGHDTVSWYQQALGQGPQFIFQYYEEEERQRGNFPDRFSGHQFPNYSSELNVNALLLGDSALYLCASSSYSYEQYFGPGTRLTVT.

This clone appeared a single time. The chain recombines TRBV18 with TRBJ2-5, with D possibly TRBD1 on 5 matching bases. From germline, CDR1 is KGHSH and CDR2 LQKENI. CDR3 length: 15 amino acids. V lost 2 bases to trimming and J lost 4 bases, with 14 bases between them. In nucleotides, the CDR3 is TGTGCCAGCTCACCAAATTGGGGCAGTGGAGAGACCCAGTACTTC. This codes for CASSPNWGSGETQYF.

V usage is TRBV6-5 and J usage is TRBJ1-2, with D tentatively TRBD1 (6 bases). The CDR3 is 14 amino acids. Germline CDR1 is MNHEY and CDR2 is SVGAGI. Between the trimmed V and J ends, which lost 6 bases and 3 bases, there was a span of 14 bases. For the CDR3, the DNA is TGTGCCAGCAGCCAAACAGGGCACTACTATGGCTACACCTTC. This gives the protein CASSQTGHYYGYTF.

This chain connects TRBV6-6 to TRBJ1-2; weak D call: TRBD1 (5 bases). Germline lookup yields CDR1 MNHNY and CDR2 SVGAGI (reference sequence). The V gene lost 0 bases and the J gene lost 3 bases, with 8 bases spanning the gap. The CDR3 covers 14 residues. The CDR3 sequence is CASSYSRDHYGYTF. In nucleotides, the CDR3 is TGTGCCAGCAGTTACTCGAGGGACCACTATGGCTACACCTTC.